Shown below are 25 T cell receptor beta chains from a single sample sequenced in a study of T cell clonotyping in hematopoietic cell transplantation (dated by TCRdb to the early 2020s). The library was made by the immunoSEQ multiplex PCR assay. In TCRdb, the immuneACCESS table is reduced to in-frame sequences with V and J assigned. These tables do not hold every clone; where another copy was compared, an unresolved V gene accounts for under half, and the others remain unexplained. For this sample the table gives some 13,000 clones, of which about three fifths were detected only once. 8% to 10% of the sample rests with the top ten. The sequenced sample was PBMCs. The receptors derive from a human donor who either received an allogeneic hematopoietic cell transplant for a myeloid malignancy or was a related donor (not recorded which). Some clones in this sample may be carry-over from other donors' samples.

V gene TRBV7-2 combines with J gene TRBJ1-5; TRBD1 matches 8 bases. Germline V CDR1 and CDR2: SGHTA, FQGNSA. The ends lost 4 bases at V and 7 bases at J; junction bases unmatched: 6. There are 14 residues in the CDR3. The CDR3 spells CASSSTGGVQPQHF. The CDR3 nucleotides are TGTGCCAGCAGCTCTACAGGGGGAGTCCAGCCCCAGCATTTT.

The CDR3 nucleotides read TGCAGCGTTGAAGGGGCGGGACAGGGAATCTACGAGCAGTACTTC. Protein product: CSVEGAGQGIYEQYF. The genes are TRBV29-1 and TRBJ2-7, with TRBD1 identical over 9 bases. The length of the CDR3 is 15 residues. With 1 base clipped from V and 3 bases from J, the junction kept 7 bases outside the gene matches. The V gene's germline CDR1 is SQVTM and CDR2 ANQGSEA.

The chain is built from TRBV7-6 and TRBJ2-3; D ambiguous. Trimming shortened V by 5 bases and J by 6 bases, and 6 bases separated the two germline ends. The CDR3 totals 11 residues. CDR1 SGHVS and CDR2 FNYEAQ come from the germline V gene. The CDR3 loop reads CASSGSDTQYF. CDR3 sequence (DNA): TGTGCCAGCAGCGGTTCGGATACGCAGTATTTT.

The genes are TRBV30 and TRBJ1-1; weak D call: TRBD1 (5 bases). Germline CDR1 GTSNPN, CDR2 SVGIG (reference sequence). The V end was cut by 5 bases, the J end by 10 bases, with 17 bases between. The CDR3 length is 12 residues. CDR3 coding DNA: TGTGCCTGGGGTTCCGGGACCCCTTTAGCTTTCTTT. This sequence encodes CAWGSGTPLAFF.

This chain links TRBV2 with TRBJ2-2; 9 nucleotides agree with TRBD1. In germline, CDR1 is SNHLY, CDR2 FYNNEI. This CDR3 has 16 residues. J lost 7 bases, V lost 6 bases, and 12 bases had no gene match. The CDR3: CASRGTGWRLGGELFF. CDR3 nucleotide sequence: TGTGCCAGCAGGGGGACAGGGTGGCGCTTGGGCGGGGAGCTGTTTTTT.

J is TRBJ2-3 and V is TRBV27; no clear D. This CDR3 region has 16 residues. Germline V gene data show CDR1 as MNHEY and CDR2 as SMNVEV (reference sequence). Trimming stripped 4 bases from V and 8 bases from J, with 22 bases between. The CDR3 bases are TGTGCCAGCAGTTCCACTAAAGTTCAGGATCCCCGTACGCAGTATTTT. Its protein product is CASSSTKVQDPRTQYF.

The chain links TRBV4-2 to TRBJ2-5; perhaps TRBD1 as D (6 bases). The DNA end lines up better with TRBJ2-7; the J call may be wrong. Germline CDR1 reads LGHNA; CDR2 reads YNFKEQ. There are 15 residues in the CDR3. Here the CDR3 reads CASSQESTQGYEQYF. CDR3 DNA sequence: TGTGCCAGCAGCCAAGAATCGACACAGGGTTACGAGCAGTACTTC.

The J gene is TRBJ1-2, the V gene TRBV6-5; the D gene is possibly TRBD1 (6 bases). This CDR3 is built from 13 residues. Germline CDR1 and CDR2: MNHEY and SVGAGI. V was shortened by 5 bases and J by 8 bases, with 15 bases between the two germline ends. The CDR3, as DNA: TGTGCCAGCAGTAACAATCGACAGGTCGGCTACACCTTC. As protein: CASSNNRQVGYTF.

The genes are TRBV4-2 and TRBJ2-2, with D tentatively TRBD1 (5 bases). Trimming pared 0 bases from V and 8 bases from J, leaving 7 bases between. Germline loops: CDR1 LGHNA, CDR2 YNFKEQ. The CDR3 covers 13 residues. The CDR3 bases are TGTGCCAGCAGCCAAGATCGGACAGGGGAGCTGTTTTTT. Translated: CASSQDRTGELFF.

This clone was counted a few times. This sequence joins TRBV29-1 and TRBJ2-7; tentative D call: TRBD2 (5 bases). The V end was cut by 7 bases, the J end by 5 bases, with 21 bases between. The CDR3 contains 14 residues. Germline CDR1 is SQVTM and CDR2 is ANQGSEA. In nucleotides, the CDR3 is TGCAGCGCGTTAACCGACCCGAGCGGCCACGAGCAGTACTTC. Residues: CSALTDPSGHEQYF.

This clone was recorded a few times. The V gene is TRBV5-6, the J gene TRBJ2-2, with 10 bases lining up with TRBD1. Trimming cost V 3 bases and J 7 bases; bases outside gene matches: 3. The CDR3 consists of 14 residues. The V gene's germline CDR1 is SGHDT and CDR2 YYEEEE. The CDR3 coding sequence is TGTGCCAGCAGCTGGGGACAGGGGCACGGGGAGCTGTTTTTT. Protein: CASSWGQGHGELFF.

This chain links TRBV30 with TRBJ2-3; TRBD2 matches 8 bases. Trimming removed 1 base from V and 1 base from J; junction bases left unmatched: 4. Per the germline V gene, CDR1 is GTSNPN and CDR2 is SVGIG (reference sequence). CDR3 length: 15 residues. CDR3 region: CAWSDSGVGTDTQYF. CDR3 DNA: TGTGCCTGGAGTGATAGCGGGGTTGGCACAGATACGCAGTATTTT. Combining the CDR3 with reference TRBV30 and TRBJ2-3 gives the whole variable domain SQTIHQWPATLVQPVGSPLSLECTVEGTSNPNLYWYRQAAGRGLQLLFYSVGIGQISSEVPQNLSASRPQDRQFILSSKKLLLSDSGFYLCAWSDSGVGTDTQYFGPGTRLTVL.

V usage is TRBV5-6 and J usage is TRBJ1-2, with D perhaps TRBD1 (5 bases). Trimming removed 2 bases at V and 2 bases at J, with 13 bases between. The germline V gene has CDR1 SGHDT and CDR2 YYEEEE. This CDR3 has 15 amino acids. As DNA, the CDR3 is TGTGCCAGCAGCTTTTTCAGGGTCACCAACTATGGCTACACCTTC. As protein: CASSFFRVTNYGYTF. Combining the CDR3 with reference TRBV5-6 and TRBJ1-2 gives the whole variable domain DAGVTQSPTHLIKTRGQQVTLRCSPKSGHDTVSWYQQALGQGPQFIFQYYEEEERQRGNFPDRFSGHQFPNYSSELNVNALLLGDSALYLCASSFFRVTNYGYTFGSGTRLTVV.

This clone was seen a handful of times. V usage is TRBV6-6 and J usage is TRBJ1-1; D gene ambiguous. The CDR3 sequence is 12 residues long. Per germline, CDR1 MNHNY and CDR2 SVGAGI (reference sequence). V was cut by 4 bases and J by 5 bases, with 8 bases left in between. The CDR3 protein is CASSSGMTEAFF. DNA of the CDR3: TGTGCCAGCAGTTCCGGGATGACTGAAGCTTTCTTT.

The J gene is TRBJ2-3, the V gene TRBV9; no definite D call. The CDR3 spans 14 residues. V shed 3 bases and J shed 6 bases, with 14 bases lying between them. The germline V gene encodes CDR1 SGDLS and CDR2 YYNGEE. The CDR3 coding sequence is TGTGCCAGCAGCGAAGTGGCTAGAGGTGATACGCAGTATTTT. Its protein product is CASSEVARGDTQYF. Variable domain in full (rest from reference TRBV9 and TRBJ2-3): DSGVTQTPKHLITATGQRVTLRCSPRSGDLSVYWYQQSLDQGLQFLIQYYNGEERAKGNILERFSAQQFPDLHSELNLSSLELGDSALYFCASSEVARGDTQYFGPGTRLTVL.

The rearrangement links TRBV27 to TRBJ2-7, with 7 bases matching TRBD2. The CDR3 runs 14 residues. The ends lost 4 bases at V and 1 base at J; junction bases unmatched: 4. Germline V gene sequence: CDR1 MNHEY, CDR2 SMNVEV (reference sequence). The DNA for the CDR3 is TGTGCCAGCAGTTCGAGGGAGGGGTCCTACGAGCAGTACTTC. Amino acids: CASSSREGSYEQYF.

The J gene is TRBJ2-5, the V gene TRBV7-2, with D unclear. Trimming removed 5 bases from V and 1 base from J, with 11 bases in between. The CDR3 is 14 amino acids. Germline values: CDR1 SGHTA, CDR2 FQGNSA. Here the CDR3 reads CASSPTRAQETQYF. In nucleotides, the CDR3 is TGTGCCAGCAGCCCTACCCGGGCCCAAGAGACCCAGTACTTC.

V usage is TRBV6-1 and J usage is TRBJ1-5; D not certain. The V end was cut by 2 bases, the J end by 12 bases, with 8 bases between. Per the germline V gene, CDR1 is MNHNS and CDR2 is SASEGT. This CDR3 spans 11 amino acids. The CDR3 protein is CASSETLIQHF. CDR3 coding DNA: TGTGCCAGCAGTGAAACCCTGATCCAGCATTTT.

This chain's CDR3 is CASSALSGGAPDTQYF. CDR3 nucleotides: TGTGCCAGCAGTGCCCTTAGCGGGGGGGCCCCAGATACGCAGTATTTT. V is TRBV6-4 and J is TRBJ2-3, with 11 nucleotides matching TRBD2. The ends lost 4 bases at V and 4 bases at J; junction bases unmatched: 7. Germline CDR1 and CDR2: MRHNA and SNTAGT. The CDR3 contains 16 residues.

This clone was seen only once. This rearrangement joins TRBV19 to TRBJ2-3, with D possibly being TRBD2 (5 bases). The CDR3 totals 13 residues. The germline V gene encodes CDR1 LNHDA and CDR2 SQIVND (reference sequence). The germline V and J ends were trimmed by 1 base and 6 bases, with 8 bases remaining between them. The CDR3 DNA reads TGTGCCAGTAGTATAGCCGGGGTGGATACGCAGTATTTT. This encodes CASSIAGVDTQYF. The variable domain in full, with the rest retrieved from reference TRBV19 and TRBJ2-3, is DGGITQSPKYLFRKEGQNVTLSCEQNLNHDAMYWYRQDPGQGLRLIYYSQIVNDFQKGDIAEGYSVSREKKESFPLTVTSAQKNPTAFYLCASSIAGVDTQYFGPGTRLTVL.

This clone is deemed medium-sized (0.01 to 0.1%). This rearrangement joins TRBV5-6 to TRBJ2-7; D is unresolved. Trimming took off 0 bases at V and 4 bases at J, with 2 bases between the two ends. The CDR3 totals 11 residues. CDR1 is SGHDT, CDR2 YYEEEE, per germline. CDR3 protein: CASSLGYEQYF. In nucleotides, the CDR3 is TGTGCCAGCAGCTTGGGGTACGAGCAGTACTTC. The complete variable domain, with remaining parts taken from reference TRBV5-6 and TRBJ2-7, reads DAGVTQSPTHLIKTRGQQVTLRCSPKSGHDTVSWYQQALGQGPQFIFQYYEEEERQRGNFPDRFSGHQFPNYSSELNVNALLLGDSALYLCASSLGYEQYFGPGTRLTVT.

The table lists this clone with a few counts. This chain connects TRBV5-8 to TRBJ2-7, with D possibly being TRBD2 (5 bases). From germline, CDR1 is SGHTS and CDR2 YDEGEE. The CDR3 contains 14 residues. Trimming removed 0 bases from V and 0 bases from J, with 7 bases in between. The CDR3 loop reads CASSLGGDSYEQYF. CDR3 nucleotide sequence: TGTGCCAGCAGCTTGGGGGGAGACTCCTACGAGCAGTACTTC.

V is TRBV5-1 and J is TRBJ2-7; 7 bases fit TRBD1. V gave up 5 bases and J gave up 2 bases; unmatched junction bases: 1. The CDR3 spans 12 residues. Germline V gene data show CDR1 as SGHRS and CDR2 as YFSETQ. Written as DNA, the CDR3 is TGCGCCAGCAGGGGACAGACCTACGAGCAGTACTTC. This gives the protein CASRGQTYEQYF.

The CDR3 nucleotides read TGTGCCTGGAGTCGGGACAGGAGAGAAGCTTTCTTT. Translation gives CAWSRDRREAFF. The V and J genes are TRBV30 and TRBJ1-1, with TRBD1 matching over 8 bases. This CDR3 comprises 12 residues. Germline CDR1 GTSNPN, CDR2 SVGIG (reference sequence). Trimming took 2 bases from V and 8 from J; bases not matched to a gene: 4.

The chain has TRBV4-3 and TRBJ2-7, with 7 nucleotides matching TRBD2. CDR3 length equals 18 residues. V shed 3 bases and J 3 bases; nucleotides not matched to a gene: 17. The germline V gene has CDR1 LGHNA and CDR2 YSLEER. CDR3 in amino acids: CASSHEPLGGASGYEQYF. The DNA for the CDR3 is TGCGCCAGCAGCCACGAGCCACTCGGCGGGGCTAGCGGCTACGAGCAGTACTTC.